The present T cell receptor beta chain was sequenced within a study of T cell responses to AZD1222 COVID-19 vaccine. The germline gives CDR1 SEHNR, CDR2 FQNEAQ (reference sequence). CDR3 length: 14 amino acids. J lost 2 bases, V lost 5 bases, and 3 bases had no gene match. The method was immunoSEQ multiplex PCR; TCRdb's version includes in-frame clones alone and lacks a portion of them. This table has about 150,000 clones, around nine tenths appearing once. This material consisted of peripheral blood, taken 28 days after the second AZD1222 dose. The V call is TRBV7-9, the J call TRBJ1-1, with TRBD1 matching 9 bases. The sequence was obtained from an adult who received the AZD1222 COVID-19 vaccine. CDR3 residues: CASSRTGANTEAFF. CDR3 in DNA: TGTGCCAGCAGCCGGACAGGGGCCAACACTGAAGCTTTCTTT.